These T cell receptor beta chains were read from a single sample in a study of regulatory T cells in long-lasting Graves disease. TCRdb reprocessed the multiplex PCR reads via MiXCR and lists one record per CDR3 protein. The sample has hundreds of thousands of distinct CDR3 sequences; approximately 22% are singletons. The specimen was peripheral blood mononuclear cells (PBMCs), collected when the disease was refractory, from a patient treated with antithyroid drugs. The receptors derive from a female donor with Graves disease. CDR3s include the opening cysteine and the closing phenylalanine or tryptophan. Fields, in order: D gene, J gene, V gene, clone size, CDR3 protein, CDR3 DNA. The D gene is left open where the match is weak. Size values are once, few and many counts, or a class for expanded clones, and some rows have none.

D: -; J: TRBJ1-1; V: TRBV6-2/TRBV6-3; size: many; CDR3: CASSYLVGQNTEAFF; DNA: TGTGCCAGCAGTTACCTTGTGGGGCAGAACACTGAAGCTTTCTTT
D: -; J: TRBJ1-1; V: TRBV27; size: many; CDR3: CASSFLAQNTEAFF; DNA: TGTGCCAGCAGTTTCCTTGCCCAGAACACTGAAGCTTTCTTT
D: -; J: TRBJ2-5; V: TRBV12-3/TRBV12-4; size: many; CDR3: CASSPSGSGKETQYF; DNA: TGTGCCAGCAGCCCGTCGGGTAGCGGTAAAGAGACCCAGTACTTC
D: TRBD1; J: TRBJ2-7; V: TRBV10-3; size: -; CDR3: CAISGPGQGPEQYF; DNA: TGTGCCATCAGTGGCCCGGGACAGGGACCCGAGCAGTACTTC
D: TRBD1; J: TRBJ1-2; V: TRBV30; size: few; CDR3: CAWSLTAGQVAYTF; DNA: TGTGCCTGGAGTCTCACCGCGGGACAGGTAGCCTACACCTTC
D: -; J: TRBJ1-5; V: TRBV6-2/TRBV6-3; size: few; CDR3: CASSLGLMNQPQHF; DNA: TGTGCCAGCAGTTTGGGACTCATGAATCAGCCCCAGCATTTT
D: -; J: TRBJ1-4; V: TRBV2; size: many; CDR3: CASRQANANEKLFF; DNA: TGTGCCAGCAGACAGGCGAACGCTAATGAAAAACTGTTTTTT
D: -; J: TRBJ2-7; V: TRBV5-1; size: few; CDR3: CASSLQEPDDEQYF; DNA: TGCGCCAGCAGCTTGCAAGAGCCGGACGACGAGCAGTACTTC
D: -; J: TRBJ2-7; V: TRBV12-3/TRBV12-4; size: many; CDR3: CASSLVLEQYF; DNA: TGTGCCAGCAGTTTAGTCCTCGAGCAGTACTTC
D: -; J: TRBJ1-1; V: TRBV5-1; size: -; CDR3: CASSFTGLIVSAHTEAFF; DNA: TGCGCCAGCAGCTTCACAGGGCTAATTGTGTCTGCGCACACTGAAGCTTTCTTT
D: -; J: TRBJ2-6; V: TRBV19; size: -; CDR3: CASSITAGNSGANVLTF; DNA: TGTGCCAGTAGTATCACGGCAGGGAACTCTGGGGCCAACGTCCTGACTTTC
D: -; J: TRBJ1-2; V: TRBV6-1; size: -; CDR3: CASNYFPTGYGYTF; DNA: TGTGCCAGCAACTATTTCCCCACCGGCTATGGCTACACCTTC
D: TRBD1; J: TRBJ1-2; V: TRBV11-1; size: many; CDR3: CASSQGGNHYGYTF; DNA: TGTGCCAGCAGTCAAGGGGGCAACCACTATGGCTACACCTTC